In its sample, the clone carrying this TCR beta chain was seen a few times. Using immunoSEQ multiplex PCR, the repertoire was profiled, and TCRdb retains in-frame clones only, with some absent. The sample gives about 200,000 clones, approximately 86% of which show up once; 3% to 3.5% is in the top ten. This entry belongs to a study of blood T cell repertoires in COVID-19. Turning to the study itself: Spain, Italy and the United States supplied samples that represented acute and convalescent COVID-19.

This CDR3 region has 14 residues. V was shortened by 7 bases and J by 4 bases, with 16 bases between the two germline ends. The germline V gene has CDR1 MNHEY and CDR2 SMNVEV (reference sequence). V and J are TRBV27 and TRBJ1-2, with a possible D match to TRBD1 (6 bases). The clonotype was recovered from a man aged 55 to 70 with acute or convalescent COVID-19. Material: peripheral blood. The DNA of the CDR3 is TGTGCCAGCACCCCCCTAGGGGGGGGCTATGGCTACACCTTC. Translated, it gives CASTPLGGGYGYTF.